The 26 T cell receptor beta chains reported below all come from one sample, sequenced in a study of identical twins. TCRdb processed the 5' RACE reads anew with MiXCR; each CDR3 protein has one entry. The sample lists about 290,000 distinct CDR3 sequences; roughly 10% were seen once. These data also formed part of another study, on yellow fever vaccine responses in identical twins.

What was sequenced was CD8+ T cells sorted from blood. The receptors shown here come from a young woman in good health.

This clonotype was seen ten or more times. The rearrangement links TRBV24-1 to TRBJ2-1; 8 nucleotides align to TRBD1. The trim removed 4 bases at V and 8 bases at J, leaving 9 bases unmatched. The CDR3 consists of 15 residues. CDR1 is KGHDR and CDR2 is SFDVKD in the germline V gene. The DNA for the CDR3 is TGTGCCACCAGTGAATTGACAGGGGAGCTGGATGAGCAGTTCTTC. Translated: CATSELTGELDEQFF.

In its sample, this clonotype was seen a few times. The DNA for the CDR3 is TGTGCCATGCACCGGGACAGGGACACCGGGGAGCTGTTTTTT. Translated, it gives CAMHRDRDTGELFF. This chain joins TRBV7-9 and TRBJ2-2, with 9 nucleotides matching TRBD1. The germline V gene has CDR1 SEHNR and CDR2 FQNEAQ (reference sequence). With 10 bases clipped from V and 3 bases from J, the junction kept 6 bases outside the gene matches. This CDR3 is 14 amino acids long.

Many counts were recorded for this clonotype. V usage is TRBV5-6 and J usage is TRBJ2-7, with 9 bases fitting TRBD2. V dropped 1 base and J dropped 2; count of bases not matched to a gene: 10. The CDR3 contains 17 residues. Germline CDR1 SGHDT, CDR2 YYEEEE. CDR3 DNA: TGTGCCAGCAGCTTGCGGCTAGCGGGAATTAGTACCTACGAGCAGTACTTC. This translates into CASSLRLAGISTYEQYF.

A few counts support this clonotype. This chain joins TRBV5-6 and TRBJ2-2; D possibly uses TRBD1 or TRBD2 (5 bases each). Looked up from germline, CDR1 is SGHDT and CDR2 is YYEEEE. The CDR3 contains 14 residues. The germline V and J ends were trimmed by 1 base and 4 bases, with 8 bases remaining between them. The CDR3 DNA reads TGTGCCAGCAGCTTGCCGGGGCGCACCGGGGAGCTGTTTTTT. Translated: CASSLPGRTGELFF.

This clonotype was counted a few times. The chain employs TRBV9 and TRBJ2-1; D might be TRBD1 or TRBD2, each matching 5 bases. This CDR3 contains 14 residues. V was pared by 0 bases and J by 7 bases, with 11 bases between. CDR1 is SGDLS and CDR2 is YYNGEE in the germline V gene. CDR3 sequence: CASSVGGRRNEQFF. The CDR3 DNA follows: TGTGCCAGCAGCGTAGGGGGACGGAGGAATGAGCAGTTCTTC.

The sample holds a few counts of this clonotype. The V call is TRBV7-9, the J call TRBJ1-1; maybe TRBD1 (6 bases). V was shortened by 2 bases and J by 0 bases, with 10 bases between the two germline ends. From germline, CDR1 is SEHNR and CDR2 FQNEAQ (reference sequence). The length of the CDR3 is 15 residues. This chain's CDR3 is CASSLPGDMNTEAFF. CDR3 nucleotides: TGTGCCAGCAGCTTACCAGGGGATATGAACACTGAAGCTTTCTTT. The whole variable domain, filled in from reference TRBV7-9 and TRBJ1-1, reads DTGVSQNPRHKITKRGQNVTFRCDPISEHNRLYWYRQTLGQGPEFLTYFQNEAQLEKSRLLSDRFSAERPKGSFSTLEIQRTEQGDSAMYLCASSLPGDMNTEAFFGQGTRLTVV.

This clonotype has ten or more counts. V and J are TRBV12-3 or TRBV12-4 and TRBJ2-2, with D tentatively TRBD2 (6 bases). CDR3 length: 14 amino acids. V was trimmed by 9 bases and J by 7 bases, leaving 18 bases between them. CDR3 DNA: TGTGCCAGTATTGAGGAGGGGATGGACGGGGAGCTGTTTTTT. Protein: CASIEEGMDGELFF.

This clonotype was seen a handful of times. The CDR3 bases are TGTGCCAGCAGCCCCCTCGGGGGAGGGCCGGGGGAGCAGTTCTTC. As protein: CASSPLGGGPGEQFF. This chain links TRBV7-9 with TRBJ2-1; TRBD2 matches 7 bases. The CDR3 length is 15 residues. CDR1 is SEHNR, CDR2 FQNEAQ, per germline (reference sequence). J gave up 10 bases and V 5 bases, and 14 bases lay outside the gene matches.

This clonotype has at least ten counts. This chain connects TRBV29-1 to TRBJ2-7; 9 nucleotides agree with TRBD1. Losses at the gene ends were 6 bases for V and 3 bases for J; bases not matched to a gene: 9. Germline V lookup: CDR1 SQVTM, CDR2 ANQGSEA. The CDR3 contains 14 residues. The CDR3 DNA follows: TGCAGCGTAATACCGGGACAGGGTATCTACGAGCAGTACTTC. It encodes CSVIPGQGIYEQYF.

This clonotype has more than one count but fewer than ten. V is TRBV14 and J is TRBJ2-7; no definite D call. Germline CDR1 SGHDN, CDR2 FVKESK. The CDR3 is 17 residues long. V was clipped by 1 base and J by 8 bases, with 24 bases between them. The DNA of the CDR3 is TGTGCCAGCAGCCAAGGGGTGGTCAATATCAATCCTACGAAGCAGTACTTC. Protein product: CASSQGVVNINPTKQYF.

In its sample, this clonotype was seen a few times. This chain links TRBV28 with TRBJ2-3; 12 positions agree with TRBD2. Trimming at V came to 5 bases and at J to 2 bases, leaving 11 bases not matched to a gene. Germline lookup yields CDR1 MDHEN and CDR2 SYDVKM. This CDR3 contains 18 residues. CDR3 sequence (DNA): TGTGCCAGCAGTCCTTATTACGGACTAGCGGGAAACACAGATACGCAGTATTTT. This sequence encodes CASSPYYGLAGNTDTQYF.

This clonotype was detected only once. The chain couples TRBV6-1 to TRBJ2-5, with D perhaps TRBD2 (6 bases). Germline V gene data show CDR1 as MNHNS and CDR2 as SASEGT. The germline V and J ends were trimmed by 7 bases and 1 base, with 16 bases remaining between them. The length of the CDR3 is 15 residues. This CDR3 is CASTGGAGPQETQYF. The CDR3 DNA follows: TGTGCCAGCACCGGAGGGGCGGGGCCCCAAGAGACCCAGTACTTC.

This clonotype was seen a handful of times. The V and J genes are TRBV20-1 and TRBJ2-3, with a tentative D call TRBD2 (5 bases). The CDR3 is 16 residues long. The V end lost 0 bases, the J end lost 0 bases, and 13 bases lay between the germline ends. CDR1 is DFQATT and CDR2 is SNEGSKA in the germline V gene (reference sequence). The CDR3 DNA reads TGCAGTGCTAGAGATCACGAGGGAACTAGCACAGATACGCAGTATTTT. Translated: CSARDHEGTSTDTQYF.

This clonotype was seen many times. V usage is TRBV10-3 and J usage is TRBJ1-1; D unclear. Germline CDR1 reads ENHRY; CDR2 reads SYGVKD. V was trimmed by 7 bases and J by 7 bases, leaving 13 bases between them. There are 12 residues in the CDR3. DNA of the CDR3: TGTGCCATCAAGTTATCCACTGATGAAGCTTTCTTT. It specifies CAIKLSTDEAFF.

This clonotype was seen a few times. The chain uses TRBV10-3 and TRBJ2-1; D gene ambiguous. Germline V lookup: CDR1 ENHRY, CDR2 SYGVKD. V dropped 4 bases and J dropped 5 bases, with 9 bases sitting between them. The CDR3 has 13 residues. The CDR3 nucleotides are TGTGCCATCAGTGTCCCCACTGACAATGAGCAGTTCTTC. This encodes CAISVPTDNEQFF.

On this clonotype: The CDR3 does not close with the conserved phenylalanine or tryptophan, likely indicating a read error. The rearrangement uses TRBV5-1 and TRBJ2-2; TRBD1 agrees at 7 bases. Trimming removed 0 bases from V and 4 bases from J; junction bases left unmatched: 3. Germline V lookup: CDR1 SGHRS, CDR2 YFSETQ. The CDR3 runs 15 residues. The DNA for the CDR3 is TGCGCCAGCAGCTTGGTAGGGGGCGTCACCGGGGAGCTGTTTTTA. Translation gives CASSLVGGVTGELFL.

J is TRBJ2-3 and V is TRBV7-2, with TRBD2 matching 14 bases. The germline V gene has CDR1 SGHTA and CDR2 FQGNSA. The CDR3 contains 20 residues. The J segment lost 0 bases and the V segment lost 2 bases, leaving 10 bases of the junction unmatched. CDR3 sequence: CASSLPGLAGVDTSTDTQYF. CDR3 bases: TGTGCCAGCAGCTTACCGGGACTAGCGGGGGTCGATACAAGCACAGATACGCAGTATTTT.

This clonotype was counted a few times. The J gene is TRBJ2-2, the V gene TRBV20-1; a possible D gene is TRBD2 (5 bases). CDR3 length: 15 amino acids. The V gene's germline CDR1 is DFQATT and CDR2 SNEGSKA (reference sequence). The V end was cut by 0 bases, the J end by 7 bases, with 15 bases between. The DNA of the CDR3 is TGCAGTGCTAGAGATCTTATGGGAGCTTTCGGGGAGCTGTTTTTT. Its translation: CSARDLMGAFGELFF.

This chain connects TRBV10-3 to TRBJ2-7; D may be TRBD2 (5 bases). Trimming took off 6 bases at V and 1 base at J, with 13 bases between the two ends. The V gene's germline CDR1 is ENHRY and CDR2 SYGVKD. The CDR3 extends over 14 amino acids. This CDR3 reads CAISDAGFSYEQYF. The CDR3 DNA is TGTGCCATCAGCGACGCGGGCTTTTCCTACGAGCAGTACTTC.

The chain has TRBV2 and TRBJ2-1; D is unresolved. This CDR3 spans 11 amino acids. V lost 1 base, J lost 15 bases, and 10 bases lay in between. Germline V gives CDR1 SNHLY, CDR2 FYNNEI. The CDR3 loop reads CASSEGENRFF. CDR3 DNA sequence: TGTGCCAGCAGTGAAGGGGAAAATCGGTTCTTC.

This clonotype was seen only a few times. The chain recombines TRBV24-1 with TRBJ2-2; no definite D call. This CDR3 has 14 residues. The V end was cut by 5 bases, the J end by 4 bases, with 10 bases between. CDR1 is KGHDR and CDR2 is SFDVKD in the germline V gene. CDR3 residues: CATSGARSTGELFF. In DNA form, the CDR3 reads TGTGCCACCAGTGGGGCACGGAGCACCGGGGAGCTGTTTTTT.

In its sample, this clonotype was seen a few times. The V and J genes are TRBV4-1 and TRBJ2-7, with D uncertain. This CDR3 has 14 residues. Per germline, CDR1 MGHRA and CDR2 YSYEKL. V gave up 3 bases and J gave up 2 bases, with 11 bases separating them. CDR3 sequence: CASSQSPETYEQYF. The CDR3 region has the DNA TGCGCCAGCAGCCAGAGCCCAGAAACCTACGAGCAGTACTTC.

CDR3 protein: CASSLPGVTYEQYF. CDR3 DNA: TGTGCCAGCAGCTTACCGGGAGTTACCTACGAGCAGTACTTC. The chain employs TRBV7-6 and TRBJ2-7, with D tentatively TRBD2 (6 bases). This CDR3 comprises 14 residues. V lost 2 bases and J 2 bases, leaving 10 bases between the germline ends. CDR1 and CDR2 (germline): SGHVS, FNYEAQ.

This clonotype was counted ten times or more. This chain connects TRBV4-1 to TRBJ1-5, with 7 bases aligning to TRBD1. Unmatched junction bases numbered 4, after V lost 2 bases and J lost 0 bases. Germline V lookup: CDR1 MGHRA, CDR2 YSYEKL. This CDR3 is built from 16 residues. The CDR3 loop is CASSQTRQGSNQPQHF. CDR3 coding DNA: TGCGCCAGCAGCCAAACAAGACAGGGTAGCAATCAGCCCCAGCATTTT.

The rearrangement links TRBV20-1 to TRBJ2-7, with 8 bases aligning to TRBD1. Germline lookup yields CDR1 DFQATT and CDR2 SNEGSKA (reference sequence). The CDR3 totals 14 residues. The ends lost 2 bases at V and 3 bases at J; junction bases unmatched: 6. As DNA, the CDR3 is TGCAGTGCTAGACGCCCAGGGGGCGGCTACGAGCAGTACTTC. It encodes CSARRPGGGYEQYF.

This clonotype occurred many times. The chain combines TRBV10-3 with TRBJ2-7; 8 nucleotides align to TRBD2. The CDR3 runs 18 residues. Germline trimming cut 5 bases from V and 0 bases from J; bases unmatched to any gene: 15. Germline V CDR1 and CDR2: ENHRY, SYGVKD. The CDR3 reads CAISTGGTSTTISYEQYF. CDR3 DNA sequence: TGTGCCATCAGTACGGGAGGGACCTCTACAACTATCTCCTACGAGCAGTACTTC.